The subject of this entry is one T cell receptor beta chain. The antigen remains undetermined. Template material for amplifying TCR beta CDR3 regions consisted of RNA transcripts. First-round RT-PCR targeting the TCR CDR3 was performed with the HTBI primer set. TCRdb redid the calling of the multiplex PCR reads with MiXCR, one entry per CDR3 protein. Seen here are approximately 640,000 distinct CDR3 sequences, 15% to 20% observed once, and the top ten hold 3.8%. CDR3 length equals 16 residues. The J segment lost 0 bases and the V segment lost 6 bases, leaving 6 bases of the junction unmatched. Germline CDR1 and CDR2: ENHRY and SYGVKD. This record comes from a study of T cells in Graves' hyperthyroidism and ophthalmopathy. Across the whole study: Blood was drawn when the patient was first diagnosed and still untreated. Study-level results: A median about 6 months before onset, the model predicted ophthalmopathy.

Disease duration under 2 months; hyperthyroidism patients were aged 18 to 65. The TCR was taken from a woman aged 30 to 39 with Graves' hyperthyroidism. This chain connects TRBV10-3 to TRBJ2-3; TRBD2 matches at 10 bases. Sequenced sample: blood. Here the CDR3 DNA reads TGTGCCATCAGGGCCGGACTAGCGGCTAGCACAGATACGCAGTATTTT. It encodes CAIRAGLAASTDTQYF.